The source of this TCR beta chain is a study of blood T cell repertoires in COVID-19. At the level of the study: Both acute and convalescent COVID-19 samples were obtained from the United States, Italy and Spain. PBMCs, B-cell-depleted T cells, or T cells provided the cDNA or gDNA that made up the material.

This CDR3 is built from 19 residues. Unmatched junction bases numbered 13, after V lost 0 bases and J lost 0 bases. In germline, CDR1 is MGHRA, CDR2 YSYEKL. This clone was recorded only once. Patients of the Seattle cohort, enrolled during active infection, were followed longitudinally. Under the authors' procedure: Amplification from reference gene primers served as the basis for estimated nucleated cell counts. Libraries were prepared by immunoSEQ multiplex PCR; TCRdb keeps only in-frame clonotypes and omits some of them. That table furnishes V, J and clone size, whereas the DNA furnished D and trimming. The table lists 160,000 or so clones, approximately 84% of them singletons.

The chain employs TRBV4-1 and TRBJ2-7; TRBD1 aligns across 8 bases. The clonotype was recovered from a woman between 50 and 59 years old with COVID-19, enrolled during active disease. The specimen sequenced was peripheral blood. CDR3 sequence (DNA): TGCGCCAGCAGCCAAGATACGAGATCCTTCGGGACAGGCTCCTACGAGCAGTACTTC. As protein: CASSQDTRSFGTGSYEQYF.